This T cell receptor beta chain was observed in a study of blood T cell repertoires in COVID-19. On the study more broadly: Samples representing acute and convalescent COVID-19 were sourced from the United States, Italy and Spain.

This clone was picked up one time. Original data processing: For nucleated cells, counts were estimated from reference gene primer amplification. TCRdb keeps only in-frame clones here, not all; method: immunoSEQ multiplex PCR. D and trimming come from the DNA, and the V and J calls and clone size come from that table. The sample includes some 200,000 clones, about 85% seen only once; the top ten take 6% to 7.5%. The CDR3 has 16 residues. The J segment lost 0 bases and the V segment lost 0 bases, leaving 3 bases of the junction unmatched. Germline lookup yields CDR1 MNHEY and CDR2 SVGAGI. This TCR was recovered from a woman aged 80 or over in a cohort sampled during active or convalescent COVID-19. Sequenced sample: peripheral blood. The chain recombines TRBV6-5 with TRBJ2-3, with 7 nucleotides matching TRBD2. The CDR3 region is CASSYSDGRSTDTQYF. CDR3 coding DNA: TGTGCCAGCAGTTACTCTGACGGGAGGAGCACAGATACGCAGTATTTT.